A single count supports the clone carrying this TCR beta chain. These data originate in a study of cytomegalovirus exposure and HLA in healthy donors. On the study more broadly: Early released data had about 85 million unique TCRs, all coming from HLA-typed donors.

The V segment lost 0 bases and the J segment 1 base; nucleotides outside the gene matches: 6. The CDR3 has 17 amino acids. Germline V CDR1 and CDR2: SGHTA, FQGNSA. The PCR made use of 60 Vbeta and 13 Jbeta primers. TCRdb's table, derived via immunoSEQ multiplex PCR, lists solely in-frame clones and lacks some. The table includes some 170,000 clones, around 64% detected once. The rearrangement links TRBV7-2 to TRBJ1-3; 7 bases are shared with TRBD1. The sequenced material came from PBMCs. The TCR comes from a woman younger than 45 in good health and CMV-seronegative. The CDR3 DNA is TGTGCCAGCAGCTTAGCCTACAGGGGCGGTTCTGGAAACACCATATATTTT. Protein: CASSLAYRGGSGNTIYF.